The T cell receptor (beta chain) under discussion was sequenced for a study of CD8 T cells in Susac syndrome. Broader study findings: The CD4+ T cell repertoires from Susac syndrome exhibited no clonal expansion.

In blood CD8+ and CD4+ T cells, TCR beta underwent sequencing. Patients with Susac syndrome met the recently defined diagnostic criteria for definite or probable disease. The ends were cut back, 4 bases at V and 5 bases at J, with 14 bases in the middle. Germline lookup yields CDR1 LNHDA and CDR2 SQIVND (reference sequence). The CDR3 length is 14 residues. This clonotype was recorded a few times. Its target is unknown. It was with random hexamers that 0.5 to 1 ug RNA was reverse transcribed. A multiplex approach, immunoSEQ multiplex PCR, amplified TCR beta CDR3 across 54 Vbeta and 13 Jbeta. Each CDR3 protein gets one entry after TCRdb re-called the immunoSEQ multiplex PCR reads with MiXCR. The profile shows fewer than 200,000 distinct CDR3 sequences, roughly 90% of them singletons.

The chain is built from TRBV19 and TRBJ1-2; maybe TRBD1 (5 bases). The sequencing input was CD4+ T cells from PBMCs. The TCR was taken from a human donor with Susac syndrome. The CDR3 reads CASSKSVGAYGYTF. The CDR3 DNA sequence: TGTGCCAGTAGTAAGTCCGTCGGGGCTTATGGCTACACCTTC.